Listed below are T cell receptor beta chains from one sample, sequenced in a study of cytomegalovirus exposure and HLA in healthy donors. Sequencing was performed with immunoSEQ multiplex PCR; in TCRdb, only in-frame clones are kept and a portion is missing. The table has approximately 100,000 clones, roughly four fifths seen once. The sequenced sample consisted of PBMCs. The receptors were gathered from a man in his sixties in good health and CMV-seronegative. Each CDR3 is given with its conserved first and last residue. D genes are given only for firm matches. Only some rows state a clone size, as once, few, many or a class for expanded clones.

j_gene | abundance | d_gene | v_gene | CDR3aa | CDR3nt
TRBJ2-3 | - | - | TRBV10-3 | CAISEPDFEVTDTQYF | TGTGCCATCAGTGAGCCGGACTTTGAAGTTACAGATACGCAGTATTTT
TRBJ2-5 | few | TRBD2 | TRBV7-3 | CASSLGTSGEGETQYF | TGTGCCAGCAGCCTCGGGACTAGCGGGGAAGGAGAGACCCAGTACTTC
TRBJ2-7 | - | TRBD2 | TRBV5-1 | CASSLEAGGPYEQYF | TGCGCCAGCAGCTTGGAGGCGGGGGGGCCCTACGAGCAGTACTTC
TRBJ2-1 | - | TRBD2 | TRBV7-2 | CASRPGTSRYHEQFF | TGTGCCAGCAGACCCGGGACTAGTCGTTATCATGAGCAGTTCTTC
TRBJ1-2 | once | TRBD1 | TRBV11-2 | CASSQTRQGGGYTF | TGTGCCAGCAGCCAGACCCGACAGGGGGGTGGCTACACCTTC
TRBJ2-5 | - | TRBD2 | TRBV4-2 | CASSQAELAGEETQYF | TGTGCCAGCAGCCAAGCAGAGCTAGCGGGCGAAGAGACCCAGTACTTC
TRBJ1-4 | - | - | TRBV2 | CASNRQATNEKLFF | TGTGCCAGCAATCGACAGGCAACTAATGAAAAACTGTTTTTT
TRBJ1-2 | - | TRBD1 | TRBV29-1 | CSVETRGLGYTF | TGCAGCGTTGAAACTAGGGGGCTCGGCTACACCTTC
TRBJ1-5 | - | - | TRBV9 | CASSVGGRGVQPQHF | TGTGCCAGCAGCGTAGGGGGGCGCGGTGTTCAGCCCCAGCATTTT
TRBJ2-3 | - | - | TRBV5-1 | CASSKTGTDTQYF | TGCGCCAGCAGCAAGACAGGCACAGATACGCAGTATTTT
TRBJ2-3 | once | - | TRBV7-3 | CASSPGRLGDTQYF | TGTGCCAGCAGCCCCGGGAGACTAGGGGATACGCAGTATTTT
TRBJ1-2 | once | - | TRBV5-1 | CASSLGGPIDGYTF | TGCGCCAGCAGCTTGGGGGGGCCGATCGATGGCTACACCTTC
TRBJ2-2 | - | - | TRBV7-7 | CASSPLGQNTGELFF | TGTGCCAGCAGCCCATTGGGACAGAACACCGGGGAGCTGTTTTTT
TRBJ2-7 | - | - | TRBV2 | CASSSGSYEQYF | TGTGCCAGCAGTTCCGGGAGCTACGAGCAGTACTTC
TRBJ1-2 | once | - | TRBV6-5 | CASSYGGGINYGYTF | TGTGCCAGCAGTTACGGGGGGGGAATTAACTATGGCTACACCTTC
TRBJ1-6 | - | - | TRBV4-3 | CASSQGQLYNSPLHF | TGCGCCAGCAGCCAAGGACAGTTATATAATTCACCCCTCCACTTT
TRBJ1-2 | few | - | TRBV6-5 | CASRVTDNYGYTF | TGTGCCAGCAGGGTGACAGATAACTATGGCTACACCTTC
TRBJ1-1 | - | - | TRBV7-2 | CAGLWTANTEAFF | TGTGCCGGCCTTTGGACAGCGAACACTGAAGCTTTCTTT
TRBJ2-3 | - | TRBD2 | TRBV6-1 | CASSVGSGYPDTQYF | TGTGCCAGCAGTGTTGGTAGCGGGTACCCAGATACGCAGTATTTT
TRBJ2-7 | - | - | TRBV18 | CASSQDSYEQYF | TGTGCCAGCTCACAAGACAGTTACGAGCAGTACTTC
TRBJ2-1 | many | - | TRBV29-1 | CSVRTGYRRGEQFF | TGCAGCGTCCGAACCGGGTATAGAAGGGGTGAGCAGTTCTTC
TRBJ2-5 | - | - | TRBV11-1 | CASSPRRETQYF | TGTGCCAGCAGCCCCAGGCGAGAGACCCAGTACTTC
TRBJ1-3 | - | - | TRBV7-9 | CASSPYNSLGAAGNTIYF | TGTGCCAGCAGCCCTTACAATTCTCTGGGGGCGGCTGGAAACACCATATATTTT
TRBJ1-1 | - | - | TRBV2 | CASSQRYAGAEAFF | TGTGCCAGCAGTCAGCGATACGCAGGGGCTGAAGCTTTCTTT
TRBJ1-2 | - | - | TRBV9 | CASSVARGEANYGYTF | TGTGCCAGCAGCGTAGCTCGCGGGGAAGCTAACTATGGCTACACCTTC
TRBJ1-5 | - | - | TRBV5-5 | CASSSQAVVDQPQHF | TGTGCCAGCAGCTCTCAGGCTGTAGTAGATCAGCCCCAGCATTTT
TRBJ1-1 | - | - | TRBV27 | CASSTNRAGTEAFF | TGTGCCAGCAGTACCAACAGGGCGGGCACTGAAGCTTTCTTT
TRBJ2-2 | - | TRBD2 | TRBV18 | CASSPFELAGAQNTGELFF | TGTGCCAGCTCACCGTTCGAACTAGCGGGGGCCCAAAACACCGGGGAGCTGTTTTTT
TRBJ1-6 | - | - | TRBV5-4 | CASSLRDKSSPLHF | TGTGCCAGCAGCTTGCGGGACAAGAGCTCACCCCTCCACTTT
TRBJ2-3 | - | TRBD2 | TRBV5-1 | CASSFSAGGYDTQYF | TGCGCCAGCAGCTTTTCAGCGGGGGGGTACGATACGCAGTATTTT
TRBJ1-1 | - | - | TRBV28 | CASSLLDSRTEAFF | TGTGCCAGCAGTTTACTGGACAGTCGGACTGAAGCTTTCTTT
TRBJ1-1 | - | TRBD1 | TRBV7-2 | CASSGWDRGLQGTEAFF | TGTGCCAGCAGCGGATGGGACAGGGGTTTGCAAGGGACTGAAGCTTTCTTT
TRBJ2-2 | - | TRBD1 | TRBV9 | CASSPRTGWNTGELFF | TGTGCCAGCAGCCCAAGGACAGGGTGGAACACCGGGGAGCTGTTTTTT
TRBJ1-2 | - | TRBD1 | TRBV29-1 | CSAVTGGDYGYTF | TGCAGCGCCGTTACAGGGGGCGACTATGGCTACACCTTC
TRBJ1-3 | - | - | TRBV12-5 | CASGGFGTVGNTIYF | TGTGCTAGTGGGGGTTTCGGGACTGTTGGAAACACCATATATTTT
TRBJ2-5 | - | TRBD1 | TRBV12-5 | CASGAGTGGVETQYF | TGTGCTAGTGGCGCCGGGACAGGGGGCGTTGAGACCCAGTACTTC
TRBJ1-6 | - | - | TRBV27 | CASSKLGQLSSPLHF | TGTGCCAGCAGTAAACTGGGACAATTATCCTCACCCCTCCACTTT
TRBJ2-3 | - | - | TRBV5-4 | CASSNSREKSTDTQYF | TGTGCCAGCAGCAACTCCAGGGAAAAAAGCACAGATACGCAGTATTTT
TRBJ1-6 | few | - | TRBV11-2 | CASSRRGGGRPYNSPLHF | TGTGCCAGCAGCCGCCGTGGGGGGGGTCGGCCCTATAATTCACCCCTCCACTTT
TRBJ1-6 | few | TRBD1 | TRBV11-1 | CASSFWTGTANNSPLHF | TGTGCCAGCAGCTTTTGGACAGGCACTGCTAATAATTCACCCCTCCACTTT
TRBJ1-1 | - | - | TRBV29-1 | CSVVRGANTEAFF | TGCAGCGTTGTGCGAGGCGCGAACACTGAAGCTTTCTTT
TRBJ1-2 | - | TRBD1 | TRBV11-2 | CASSARRGLGGYTF | TGTGCCAGCAGCGCACGCAGGGGGCTTGGTGGCTACACCTTC
TRBJ1-2 | few | TRBD1 | TRBV19 | CASSPGQGGYGYTF | TGTGCCAGTAGTCCGGGACAGGGAGGCTATGGCTACACCTTC
TRBJ1-1 | - | - | TRBV9 | CASSVAETGNTEAFF | TGTGCCAGCAGCGTGGCCGAGACGGGGAACACTGAAGCTTTCTTT
TRBJ1-5 | - | TRBD1 | TRBV29-1 | CSVGDRNQPQHF | TGCAGCGTTGGGGACAGGAATCAGCCCCAGCATTTT
TRBJ2-3 | - | TRBD1 | TRBV27 | CASSPTGGTVDTQYF | TGTGCCAGCAGTCCCACAGGGGGCACGGTAGATACGCAGTATTTT
TRBJ2-4 | - | TRBD2 | TRBV14 | CASSQDGGAKNIQYF | TGTGCCAGCAGCCAAGACGGGGGGGCCAAAAACATTCAGTACTTC
TRBJ2-3 | - | - | TRBV2 | CASNSGTTSTDTQYF | TGTGCCAGCAACTCCGGGACAACAAGCACAGATACGCAGTATTTT
TRBJ2-1 | - | TRBD2 | TRBV5-1 | CASRPGGYNEQFF | TGCGCCAGCAGACCCGGGGGGTACAATGAGCAGTTCTTC
TRBJ1-5 | - | TRBD1 | TRBV4-2 | CASSQGTGVGQPQHF | TGTGCCAGCAGCCAAGGGACAGGGGTGGGCCAGCCCCAGCATTTT
TRBJ2-7 | - | TRBD1 | TRBV27 | CASSSPGQPSRFFYEQYF | TGTGCCAGCAGTTCACCGGGACAGCCTAGTCGGTTCTTCTACGAGCAGTACTTC
TRBJ1-5 | - | - | TRBV19 | CASSIGRVILGQPQHF | TGTGCCAGTAGTATAGGTCGGGTAATTCTCGGTCAGCCCCAGCATTTT
TRBJ2-5 | - | - | TRBV7-9 | CASSSLKGGRETQYF | TGTGCCAGCAGCTCCCTTAAGGGGGGGAGGGAGACCCAGTACTTC
TRBJ2-5 | - | TRBD1 | TRBV7-9 | CASSPRGPETQYF | TGTGCCAGCAGCCCAAGGGGGCCGGAGACCCAGTACTTC